What follows are 3 T cell receptor beta chains derived from one specimen sequenced in a study of cytomegalovirus exposure and HLA in healthy donors (dated by TCRdb to about 2017). The method behind the library was the immunoSEQ multiplex PCR assay. TCRdb limited this immuneACCESS table to in-frame rearrangements with V and J called. A share of clones is missing; checked studies link under half to unresolved V genes, and the rest is unexplained. The sample table contains more than 250,000 clones; only one count was recorded for about nine tenths of them. The leading ten clones occupy over 0.8% of the sample. The sample was PBMCs. These receptors were obtained from a woman aged 18-35 years in good health and CMV-seronegative.

V gene TRBV5-1 combines with J gene TRBJ1-5, with D unclear. This CDR3 has 13 amino acids. CDR1 is SGHRS and CDR2 is YFSETQ in the germline V gene. The V and J ends lost 7 bases and 6 bases respectively, with 14 bases between them. The CDR3 loop reads CASGEAVGQPQHF. The CDR3 nucleotides read TGCGCCAGCGGGGAGGCGGTCGGTCAGCCCCAGCATTTT.

The J gene is TRBJ2-1, the V gene TRBV28; D might be TRBD2 (6 bases). The V gene's germline CDR1 is MDHEN and CDR2 SYDVKM. This CDR3 is 14 amino acids long. Trimming left V 7 bases short and J 5 bases short, with 15 bases between. CDR3 amino acids: CASTTGLGDNEQFF. CDR3 sequence (DNA): TGTGCCAGCACCACGGGACTCGGGGACAATGAGCAGTTCTTC.

This clone was detected only once. The J gene is TRBJ2-1, the V gene TRBV19; 11 positions match TRBD2. Losses at the gene ends were 9 bases for V and 8 bases for J; bases not matched to a gene: 12. The germline gives CDR1 LNHDA, CDR2 SQIVND (reference sequence). The CDR3 spans 15 residues. This chain's CDR3 is CASLDLAGGTDEQFF. CDR3 nucleotide sequence: TGTGCCAGCCTGGACTTAGCGGGAGGGACCGATGAGCAGTTCTTC.